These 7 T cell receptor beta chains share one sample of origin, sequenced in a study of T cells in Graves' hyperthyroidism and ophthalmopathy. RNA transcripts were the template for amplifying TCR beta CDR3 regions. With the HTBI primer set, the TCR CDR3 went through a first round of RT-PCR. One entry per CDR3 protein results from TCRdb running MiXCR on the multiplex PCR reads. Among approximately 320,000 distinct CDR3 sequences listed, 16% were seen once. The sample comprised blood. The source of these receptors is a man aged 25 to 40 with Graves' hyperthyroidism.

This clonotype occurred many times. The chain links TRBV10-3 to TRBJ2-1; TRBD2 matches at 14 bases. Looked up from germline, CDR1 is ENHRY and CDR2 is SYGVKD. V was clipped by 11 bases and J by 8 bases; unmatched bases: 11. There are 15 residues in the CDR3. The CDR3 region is CASKPGLAGVDEQFF. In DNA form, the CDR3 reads TGTGCCTCTAAACCGGGACTAGCGGGAGTTGATGAGCAGTTCTTC.

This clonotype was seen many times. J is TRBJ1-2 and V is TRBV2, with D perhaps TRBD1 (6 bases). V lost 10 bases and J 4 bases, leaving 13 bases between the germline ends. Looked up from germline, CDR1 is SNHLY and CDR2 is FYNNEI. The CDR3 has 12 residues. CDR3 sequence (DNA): TGTGCCACAGAAAGGGGGTCCTATGGCTACACCTTC. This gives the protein CATERGSYGYTF.

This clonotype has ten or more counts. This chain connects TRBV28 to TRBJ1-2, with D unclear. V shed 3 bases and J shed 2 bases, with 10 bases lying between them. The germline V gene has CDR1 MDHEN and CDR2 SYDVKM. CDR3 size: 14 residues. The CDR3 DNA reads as TGTGCCAGCAGTTTGGGAAGAGGGAACTATGGCTACACCTTC. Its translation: CASSLGRGNYGYTF.

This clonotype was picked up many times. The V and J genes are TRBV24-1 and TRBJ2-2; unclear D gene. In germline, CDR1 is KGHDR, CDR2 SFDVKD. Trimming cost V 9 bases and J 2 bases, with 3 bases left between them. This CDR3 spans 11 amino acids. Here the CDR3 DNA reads TGTGCCACCTCTAACACCGGGGAGCTGTTTTTT. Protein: CATSNTGELFF.

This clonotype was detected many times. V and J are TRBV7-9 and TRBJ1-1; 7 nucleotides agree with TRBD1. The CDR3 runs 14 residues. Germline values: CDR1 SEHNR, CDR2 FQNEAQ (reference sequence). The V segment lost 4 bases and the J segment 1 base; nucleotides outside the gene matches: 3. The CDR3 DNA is TGTGCCAGCAGCTCGGGACAGTCGAACACTGAAGCTTTCTTT. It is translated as CASSSGQSNTEAFF.

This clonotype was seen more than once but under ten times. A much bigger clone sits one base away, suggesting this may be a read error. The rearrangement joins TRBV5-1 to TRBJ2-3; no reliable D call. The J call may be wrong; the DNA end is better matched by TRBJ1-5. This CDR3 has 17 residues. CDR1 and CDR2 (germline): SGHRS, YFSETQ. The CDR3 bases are TGCGCCAGCAGCTTTAGCGGGAGGGCGCAGGACGCAGATACGCAGCATTTT. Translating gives CASSFSGRAQDADTQHF.

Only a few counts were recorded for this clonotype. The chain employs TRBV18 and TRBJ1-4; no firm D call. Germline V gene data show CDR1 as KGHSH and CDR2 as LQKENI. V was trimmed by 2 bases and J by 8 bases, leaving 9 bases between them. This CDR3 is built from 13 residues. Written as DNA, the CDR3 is TGTGCCAGCTCACCAGACTTGTCCGAAAAACTGTTTTTT. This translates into CASSPDLSEKLFF.